Below are 13 T cell receptor beta chains sequenced from a single sample in a study of cytomegalovirus exposure and HLA in healthy donors. Use of 60 Vbeta and 13 Jbeta primers characterized the PCR. The repertoire was sequenced with immunoSEQ multiplex PCR; TCRdb's copy has only in-frame clones and lacks some. The sample includes around 100,000 clones, roughly 83% seen only once; the top ten take approximately 4.2%. The source material was PBMCs. These receptors were taken from a female donor in good health and CMV-seropositive.

This clone appeared a single time. The chain joins TRBV19 to TRBJ2-3; possibly TRBD2 for D (7 bases). The CDR3 loop spans 19 amino acids. The germline gives CDR1 LNHDA, CDR2 SQIVND (reference sequence). Trimming took off 2 bases at V and 0 bases at J, with 21 bases between the two ends. CDR3 bases: TGTGCCAGTAGTATACGGGCGGGGGCCGCTTTAGGGAGCACAGATACGCAGTATTTT. This gives the protein CASSIRAGAALGSTDTQYF.

The genes are TRBV30 and TRBJ1-2, with TRBD1 as a possible D gene (5 bases). The V end was cut by 2 bases, the J end by 5 bases, with 12 bases between. The CDR3 has 13 residues. The V gene's germline CDR1 is GTSNPN and CDR2 SVGIG (reference sequence). The CDR3 is CAWSFGRQYGYTF. The CDR3 region has the DNA TGTGCCTGGAGTTTTGGTCGACAGTATGGCTACACCTTC. The full variable domain, in which reference TRBV30 and TRBJ1-2 provide the parts outside the CDR3, is SQTIHQWPATLVQPVGSPLSLECTVEGTSNPNLYWYRQAAGRGLQLLFYSVGIGQISSEVPQNLSASRPQDRQFILSSKKLLLSDSGFYLCAWSFGRQYGYTFGSGTRLTVV.

The chain has TRBV11-2 and TRBJ2-1, with a tentative D call TRBD2 (6 bases). V was cut by 0 bases and J by 10 bases, with 10 bases left in between. CDR1 and CDR2 (germline): SGHAT, FQNNGV. The CDR3 is 13 amino acids. The CDR3 DNA follows: TGTGCCAGCAGCTTAGATTTGGCGGGGGAGCAGTTCTTC. It specifies CASSLDLAGEQFF.

V gene TRBV5-4 combines with J gene TRBJ2-5; D perhaps matches TRBD1 (6 bases). V was pared by 4 bases and J by 1 base, with 8 bases between. Germline V gives CDR1 SGHNT, CDR2 YYREEE (reference sequence). The length of the CDR3 is 13 residues. The CDR3 protein is CASSPDSQETQYF. CDR3 in DNA: TGTGCCAGCAGCCCGGACAGCCAAGAGACCCAGTACTTC.

The chain links TRBV5-4 to TRBJ2-5; a weak D match, TRBD1 (5 bases). With the DNA end fitting TRBJ2-7 better, the J assignment may be wrong. Germline CDR1 and CDR2: SGHNT and YYREEE (reference sequence). CDR3 size: 14 residues. CDR3 nucleotides: TGTGCCAGCAGCTTGAAGGCAGGGTCCTACGAGCAGTACTTC. Protein: CASSLKAGSYEQYF.

V is TRBV11-3 and J is TRBJ2-2, with 7 nucleotides matching TRBD1. This CDR3 region has 13 residues. V trimming: 5 bases; J trimming: 5 bases; junction bases outside the gene matches: 2. CDR1 is SGHNT and CDR2 is YENEEA in the germline V gene. For the CDR3, the DNA is TGTGCCAGCAGCCAGGGGGTAACCGGGGAGCTGTTTTTT. Its translation is CASSQGVTGELFF.

CDR3 protein: CASSDRGGQGRNEKLFF. CDR3 sequence (DNA): TGTGCCAGCAGTGACCGAGGGGGACAGGGGCGTAATGAAAAACTGTTTTTT. This chain connects TRBV6-1 to TRBJ1-4; 10 positions agree with TRBD1. In germline, CDR1 is MNHNS, CDR2 SASEGT. V dropped 3 bases and J dropped 4; count of bases not matched to a gene: 8. The CDR3 runs 17 residues.

This chain uses TRBV5-1 with TRBJ2-1, with 11 bases matching TRBD2. CDR3 length: 15 amino acids. Germline CDR1 SGHRS, CDR2 YFSETQ. The junction had 15 bases not matched to a gene; V was cut back by 4 bases and J by 15 bases. As DNA, the CDR3 is TGCGCCAGCAGCGAGGCTGGGACTAGCGGTTCGAACCCGTTCTTC. Translated: CASSEAGTSGSNPFF.

The chain has TRBV6-6 and TRBJ1-1, with a possible D match to TRBD1 (5 bases). V dropped 7 bases and J dropped 6 bases, with 12 bases sitting between them. The CDR3 runs to 12 residues. CDR1 and CDR2 (germline): MNHNY, SVGAGI (reference sequence). The CDR3 DNA is TGTGCCAGCACCCACTGGGGGGCTGAAGCTTTCTTT. Its translation: CASTHWGAEAFF.

The chain is built from TRBV5-4 and TRBJ1-1; the match to TRBD1 covers 7 bases. Trimming removed 3 bases from V and 4 bases from J; junction bases left unmatched: 0. CDR3 size: 12 residues. CDR1 and CDR2 from the germline V gene are SGHNT and YYREEE (reference sequence). CDR3 nucleotide sequence: TGTGCCAGCAGCTACAGGGGCACTGAAGCTTTCTTT. Protein product: CASSYRGTEAFF.

The rearrangement joins TRBV5-5 to TRBJ1-5; D is unclear. Trimming pared 0 bases from V and 10 bases from J, leaving 17 bases between. The CDR3 loop spans 15 amino acids. The V gene's germline CDR1 is SGHKS and CDR2 YYEKEE (reference sequence). CDR3 DNA sequence: TGTGCCAGCAGCTTGGCGGGAGTCAGGAGTGATCCCCAGCATTTT. Translating it yields CASSLAGVRSDPQHF.

The genes are TRBV27 and TRBJ2-3; 11 nucleotides agree with TRBD2. There are 16 residues in the CDR3. The germline V gene has CDR1 MNHEY and CDR2 SMNVEV (reference sequence). V was pared by 5 bases and J by 0 bases, with 4 bases of the junction left unmatched. CDR3: CASSIRLAGSTDTQYF. The CDR3 DNA sequence: TGTGCCAGCAGTATAAGACTAGCGGGGAGCACAGATACGCAGTATTTT.

J is TRBJ2-1 and V is TRBV9; D is possibly TRBD1 (5 bases). This CDR3 contains 14 residues. Trimming took 3 bases from V and 6 from J, leaving 13 bases between them. The germline gives CDR1 SGDLS, CDR2 YYNGEE. CDR3 nucleotide sequence: TGTGCCAGCAGCGCCCCGACAGTAGGCAATGAGCAGTTCTTC. Its protein product is CASSAPTVGNEQFF.